This T cell receptor beta chain was observed in a study of blood T cell repertoires in COVID-19 (dated by TCRdb to 2020 to 2022). As for the study more broadly: Samples covering the acute and convalescent phases of COVID-19 were provided by collaborators in the United States, Italy and Spain. A de-identified subject ID, COVID-19 status, age in years and sex were almost always included in the sample metadata. HLA class I and class II types, where available, came from metadata supplied by the sample provider rather than from assay-based typing. The material from the prospective study consisted of cDNA or gDNA derived from T cells, B-cell-depleted T cells, or PBMCs. The samples were drawn from two sources: the first 160 participants of the ongoing ImmuneRACE study, and 950 to 1,500 subjects contributed by 6 global collaborators. A freely available public database, intended as a resource for researchers studying the immune response to SARS-CoV-2, is where the repertoires were released. The dataset comprised deeply sampled blood TCRbeta repertoires from subjects exposed to, actively infected with, or recovered from COVID-19. Broader findings and caveats from the paper: The amount of clinical and demographic metadata varied by source and participant and was provided uncurated.

TCRbeta CDR3 regions were amplified from genomic DNA using the immunoSEQ Assay, a bias-controlled multiplex PCR. Under the source paper's analysis protocol: Within the assay, amplification of reference gene primers was used to estimate how many nucleated cells each sample contained. To quantify the absolute abundance of each unique TCRbeta CDR3 rearrangement, sequence reads were collapsed and filtered. Productive Simpson clonality was computed per sample as the square root of Simpson's diversity index over productive rearrangements. TCRdb holds this immuneACCESS table with in-frame rearrangements only. Some clones are missing; in checked studies, unresolved V genes explain under half, and the rest has no known cause. That table is the source of V, J and clone size, and D and trimming were worked out from the DNA. The sample has over 200,000 clones on record, 70% to 90% of them singletons. The ten largest account for about 5% of the sample.

The germline V end is reduced by 3 bases and the J end by 6 bases; junction bases left unmatched: 3. The germline V gene specifies SGDLS as CDR1 and YYNGEE as CDR2. Measured from the cysteine to the phenylalanine, the CDR3 is 14 residues long. Of the read, only the CDR3 DNA is kept; its 42 bases are in frame from base 1. Whole blood was collected in K2EDTA tubes by collaborating institutions according to the institutions' own protocols. For TCRbeta analysis, collaborators shipped samples as frozen whole blood, isolated PBMCs, or DNA extracted from either of those sample types. In its sample, this clone was seen once. Its antigen is still unknown. No much larger clone is present one base from it, and per-base qualities are unavailable.

The TCR originated in a woman in her forties with acute or convalescent COVID-19. The sample taken for sequencing was peripheral blood. The chain uses TRBV9 and TRBJ2-1; 10 nucleotides in the junction match TRBD2. The CDR3 amino acid sequence is: CASSGASGGNEQFF. The DNA is as follows: TGTGCCAGCAGCGGGGCTAGCGGGGGCAATGAGCAGTTCTTC.